This section outlines one T cell receptor beta chain sequence together with its context. Its recognized antigen is unknown. The sample holds no much larger clone one base away, and base qualities are not on file. The cohort comprised hundreds of healthy bone marrow donors. At the time of sampling, every cohort member was nominally healthy, though immune exposures that went unrecorded were likely present. The donor was CMV seropositive and belonged to the group of about 290 seropositive cohort members. A peripheral blood sample was collected from each donor, and TCR beta sequencing was performed on peripheral blood mononuclear cells. Genomic DNA extraction from the blood cell samples was performed with the Qiagen DNeasy Blood Extraction Kit. The library was made by the immunoSEQ multiplex PCR assay. For the multiplex PCR, a mixture combining 60 forward primers for TCR Vbeta segments and 13 reverse primers for TCR Jbeta segments was used. Amplification of the CDR3 region of rearranged TCR beta genes was performed with a multiplex PCR assay on genomic DNA. On the Illumina HiSeq System, the amplified TCR beta libraries were sequenced as 87-base-pair reads. On the study's bioinformatics: Across the 670 or so repertoires, a later analysis counted roughly 77 million unique TCR beta chains, 8.5 million to 12 million of which were shared by at least two donors. Raw reads were error-corrected and collapsed into unique sequences by a nearest-neighbor algorithm in which closely related sequences were merged to remove PCR and sequencing errors. CDR3 sequences were aligned to IMGT reference sequences to assign V, D and J gene segments. For a sequence to be retained, a match of at least six nucleotides to both a V gene segment and a J gene segment was required. A rearrangement was called productive if the CDR3 had no stop codons and remained in frame with V and J, and every other rearrangement was called non-productive. Following IMGT convention, CDR3 was defined as the stretch from the second conserved V-encoded cysteine to the conserved J-encoded phenylalanine. The earlier analysis of about 530 of the donors excluded any sequence lacking an unambiguous match to a single V gene segment. In an earlier analysis of approximately 590 of the donors, V segments were called functional above 56.7% productive rearrangements and were called segregating when the between-donor standard deviation exceeded 5%. A statistical classification framework was built for diagnosing cytomegalovirus status from the catalog of TCR beta chain sequences. In a later analysis, V and J genes were assigned by comparing TCR nucleotide sequences against IMGT/GENE-DB human TR gene sequences. Using the TCRdist pipeline, a later analysis assigned CDR3 sequences along with most-parsimonious VDJ recombination scenarios. In a later analysis, every TCR beta chain was defined by the combination of its CDR3 amino acid sequence and its V-gene family, and reads without a unique V-gene family were dropped. To address suspected cross-contamination and a sequencing artifact, a later analysis removed roughly 640 highly shared, low-generation-probability nucleotide sequences. In a later analysis, a clonal expansion index for each public chain was calculated from normalized within-repertoire ranks of inferred template counts. In a later analysis, generation probabilities were computed with a VDJ recombination model fitted to out-of-frame rearrangements, and the resulting probabilities were checked against IGoR. In a later analysis, hypergeometric tests were used to score TCR-TCR, TCR-HLA and TCR-CMV co-occurrence, with a repertoire-size bias correction applied to TCR pairs. A later analysis estimated false discovery rates by permuting HLA or CMV assignments 20 times. In a later analysis, co-occurring TCRs were grouped using DBSCAN, and TCRdist sequence similarity was added for clustering within HLA-allele-positive subsets. Repertoires with fewer than 30,000 or more than 120,000 public chains, plus five repertoires with anomalous nucleotide sharing, were excluded from co-occurrence clustering. TCRdb carries this immuneACCESS record with in-frame sequences only. Its versions omit some clonotypes, under half of them owing to an unresolved V gene in the studies checked, with the rest unexplained. V and J calls and clone size are given by that table; D and trimming were obtained from the DNA. The sample table contains nearly 100,000 clones; only one count was recorded for 70% to 80% of them. The ten largest clones represent under 20% of the sample.

The CDR1 and CDR2 encoded by the germline V gene (reference sequence) are SGHNT and YYREEE. Trimming removed 4 bases from V and 1 base from J, leaving 12 bases between the germline ends. The CDR3 holds 14 amino acids from the cysteine to the phenylalanine. CDR3 DNA is the only sequence kept; it has 42 bases, read in frame from the first base. The sample originates from a study of cytomegalovirus exposure and HLA in healthy donors (dated by TCRdb to 2015 to 2018). A note on the overall study: According to an earlier analysis of several hundred of the donors, roughly 180 million T cells yielded 117 million unique TCR beta sequences and roughly 280 Gb of sequence data. Roughly 300 gigabases of sequencing data and roughly 90 million unique TCR sequences were included in an early release covering several hundred HLA-typed donors. The genetic ancestry cluster associated with self-reported Caucasian donors included about 81% of the roughly 360 genotyped donors. The study aimed to test whether cataloging public T cell receptors could reveal signatures of past pathogen exposure. The study profiled the T cell repertoires of 550 to 700 subjects by immunosequencing and related them to cytomegalovirus serostatus. A separate validation cohort of roughly 130 different subjects was used in addition to the approximately 670-subject first cohort. To predict cytomegalovirus infection status, the study brought together high-throughput TCR immunosequencing, statistical association of individual TCRs with disease status, and machine learning. A later analysis re-examined previously published TCR beta repertoires from hundreds of donors and added high-resolution HLA genotyping to investigate patterns of TCR occurrence. In the later analysis, no new phenotypic data were used to find candidate immune exposures; instead, reliance was placed on TCR beta sequences and their occurrence across donors. An earlier analysis of approximately 630 of the donors applied high-throughput TCR beta sequencing to assess whether each TCR beta V gene segment acted as functional or pseudogenic. Alongside the repertoire data, information on donor age, sex, ethnicity and CMV serostatus was compiled. A later genetic analysis used genome-wide SNP genotypes for about 65% of the 666 donors, treating that subset as a discovery cohort. Every repertoire in the discovery cohort had been generated on one and the same sequencing platform. Class I and class II HLA loci were covered by the typing at four-digit resolution. Typing coverage differed by locus: A, B, C, DRB1 and DQB1 were typed in about 620-630 donors, DQA1 in 522, DPA1 in nearly 610, and DPB1 in 400 to 480. Several DR-DQ haplotypes were treated as single units for association and clustering because of strong linkage in the cohort. Among about 370 genotyped donors of the cohort, an average of around 250,000 unique TCR beta nucleotide sequences was sequenced per donor, of which about 19% were non-productive. What the research found in general, with its limitations: Some IMGT-functional V segments, including TRBV6-2 and TRBV6-3, could not be told apart with the 87-base-pair reads, so those segments were excluded. Correlated functional status among segregating V segments might reflect linkage disequilibrium, but an unknown experimental factor could not be ruled out. Compared with the 666-donor mean, donors in an Asian-associated ancestry cluster had fewer N-insertions in productive TCRs, according to a later genetic analysis. In an earlier analysis of approximately 590 of the donors, most TCR beta V segments appeared in productive rearrangements about 90% or about 30% of the time, broadly matching IMGT annotations. The cohort was sequenced for TCR beta chains only, and without alpha or paired-chain data the features that could be detected were limited. Immune exposure information for the cohort was limited to CMV serostatus. The classifier was reported to diagnose cytomegalovirus status with high specificity and sensitivity in both the original and validation cohorts. While some public TCRs were present in many individuals, most TCR sequences turned up only very rarely across donors. Presence/absence analyses assumed roughly uniform sequencing depth across donors, an assumption that may not hold. The study gave a list of 150 to 200 TCR beta chains associated with cytomegalovirus. Because HLA typing was unavailable for some donors at each locus, only the typed subset was used in association tests. In a later analysis, around 17,000 TCR beta sequences were associated with specific HLA alleles at a false discovery rate of 0.05. The earlier analysis of some 540 of the donors excluded roughly 17 rarely observed V segments, including chromosome 9 orphons, because counts were too low. When HLA alleles, especially DR and DQ, strongly co-occurred, TCR associations were difficult to assign to individual alleles. In a later analysis, TCR association rates were found to vary across HLA loci, with the most associated TCRs seen for DRB1 alleles and the fewest for HLA-C alleles. Several of the top co-occurrence clusters appeared to be linked to parvovirus B19, influenza, CMV and Epstein-Barr virus, according to a later analysis. In a later analysis, HLA-associated TCR beta chains showed more clonal expansion and lower generation probabilities than non-associated chains that were equally common. The sequencing pipeline was judged likely to have produced a cluster of highly shared sequence variants as a technical artifact. The authors suggested that the approach could potentially be extended to other disease states and immunological phenotypes. A further reported finding was that TCR beta sequences accurately predicted the HLA-A and HLA-B alleles for most subjects in the first cohort. Three of the identified cytomegalovirus-associated TCR beta chains were confirmed in vitro to be specific for cytomegalovirus antigens. In a later analysis, most CMV-associated TCR beta chains were found to appear HLA-restricted, with HLA associations seemingly driven largely by CMV exposure. A later genetic analysis associated a missense DCLRE1C variant with V-gene and J-gene trimming of TCR beta chains, and an independent cohort replicated the association.

The chain joins TRBV5-4 to TRBJ2-7; the D region possibly corresponds to TRBD2 (6 bases align). Sequenced sample: PBMCs. The receptor was isolated from a woman aged 55-75 years in good health and CMV-seropositive. The CDR3 has the sequence CASSPDYASYEQYF. The nucleotides read TGTGCCAGCAGCCCGGACTACGCGTCCTACGAGCAGTACTTC.